What follows is one T cell receptor beta chain and its context. Its antigen remains unidentified. The sample is drawn from a study of graft-versus-host responses after intestinal transplantation. Study overall: Grafts that recipients had were multivisceral, liver-intestinal, or isolated intestinal transplants. Every recipient underwent anti-thymocyte globulin induction, then tacrolimus and steroids for two to four years. General observations from the study: Allograft clonal ratios (graft-versus-host to host-versus-graft) were high in patients who had graft-donor T cell macrochimerism. Recipient marrow showed GvH clones, some seen first in ileum or blood.

Profiling relied on immunoSEQ multiplex PCR, and the TCRdb table lists in-frame clones only, not all of them. The sample has more than 45,000 clones, roughly 89% seen once. This clonotype was obtained from a human patient who received an intestinal transplant, so some T cells may come from the graft donor. Sequencing was performed on PBMCs, taken approximately four months after intestinal transplantation.

The DNA of the CDR3 is TGTGCCAGCAGCCAAGTGATCGGGGCTAGCACAGATACGCAGTATTTT. This codes for CASSQVIGASTDTQYF. The rearrangement joins TRBV4-2 to TRBJ2-3; either TRBD1 or TRBD2 may fit D (5 bases each). Per the germline V gene, CDR1 is LGHNA and CDR2 is YNFKEQ. The CDR3 has 16 amino acids. Trimming removed 1 base from V and 0 bases from J, with 11 bases in between.